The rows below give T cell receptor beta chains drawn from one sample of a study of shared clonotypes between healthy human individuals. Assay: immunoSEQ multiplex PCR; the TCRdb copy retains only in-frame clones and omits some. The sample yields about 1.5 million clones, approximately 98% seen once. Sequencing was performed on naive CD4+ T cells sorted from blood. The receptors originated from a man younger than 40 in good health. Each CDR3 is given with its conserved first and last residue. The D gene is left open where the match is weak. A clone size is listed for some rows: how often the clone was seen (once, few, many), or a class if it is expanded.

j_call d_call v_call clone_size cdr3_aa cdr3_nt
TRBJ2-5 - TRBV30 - CAWSGWGAEPQETQYF TGTGCCTGGAGTGGGTGGGGGGCAGAACCCCAAGAGACCCAGTACTTC
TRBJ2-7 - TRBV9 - CASRPRWSGLYEQYF TGTGCCAGCAGGCCCCGGTGGTCAGGGCTATACGAGCAGTACTTC
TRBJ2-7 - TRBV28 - CASSSDSSYEQYF TGTGCCAGCAGTTCGGACAGCTCCTACGAGCAGTACTTC
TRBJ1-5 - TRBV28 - CASSFAPGGNQPQHF TGTGCCAGCAGTTTTGCTCCGGGGGGCAATCAGCCCCAGCATTTT
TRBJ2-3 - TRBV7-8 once CASSHSRSPTDTQYF TGTGCCAGCAGCCACAGCAGGAGCCCTACAGATACGCAGTATTTT
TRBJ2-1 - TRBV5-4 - CASMGQLGSYNEQFF TGTGCCAGCATGGGGCAGTTGGGCTCCTACAATGAGCAGTTCTTC
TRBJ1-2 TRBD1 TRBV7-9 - CASSSDGQGAVGYTF TGTGCCAGCAGCTCCGACGGACAGGGGGCGGTTGGCTACACCTTC
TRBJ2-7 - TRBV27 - CASSLVGTYEQYF TGTGCCAGCAGTTTAGTCGGGACATACGAGCAGTACTTC
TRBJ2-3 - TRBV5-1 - CASSLVGTASTDTQYF TGCGCCAGCAGCTTGGTTGGGACCGCTAGCACAGATACGCAGTATTTT
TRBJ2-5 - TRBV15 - CATRKDSQETQYF TGTGCCACCAGAAAGGACAGTCAAGAGACCCAGTACTTC
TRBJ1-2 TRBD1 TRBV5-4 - CASSRKQGGPVEGYTF TGTGCCAGCAGCCGAAAACAGGGGGGGCCCGTTGAAGGCTACACCTTC
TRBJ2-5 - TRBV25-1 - CASSDWGGQETQYF TGTGCCAGCAGTGACTGGGGTGGACAAGAGACCCAGTACTTC
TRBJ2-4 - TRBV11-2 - CASRRTGVGPGNIQYF TGTGCCAGCAGACGCACCGGGGTAGGCCCAGGAAACATTCAGTACTTC
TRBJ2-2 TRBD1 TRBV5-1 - CASSRTGSGYAGELFF TGCGCCAGCAGCCGGACAGGGTCCGGGTACGCCGGGGAGCTGTTTTTT
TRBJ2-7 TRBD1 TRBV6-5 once CASSYLGQSREQYF TGTGCCAGCAGTTACCTGGGACAGTCCCGCGAGCAGTACTTC
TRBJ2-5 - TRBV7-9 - CASSSPGNPGETQYF TGTGCCAGCAGCTCCCCGGGTAACCCCGGGGAGACCCAGTACTTC
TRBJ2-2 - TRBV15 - CATSRVGRDSRSGELFF TGTGCCACCAGCAGAGTGGGCCGAGACTCCCGGTCCGGGGAGCTGTTTTTT
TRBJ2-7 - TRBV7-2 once CASSKLTAIDEQYF TGTGCCAGCAGCAAACTGACGGCTATAGACGAGCAGTACTTC
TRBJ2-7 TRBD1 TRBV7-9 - CASSFRTGPLYEQYF TGTGCCAGCAGCTTCCGGACAGGACCACTTTACGAGCAGTACTTC
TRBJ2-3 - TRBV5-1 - CASSPLGIGTDTQYF TGCGCCAGCAGCCCCCTCGGAATTGGCACAGATACGCAGTATTTT
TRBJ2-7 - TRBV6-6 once CASSPTVYEQYF TGTGCCAGCAGTCCCACAGTCTACGAGCAGTACTTC
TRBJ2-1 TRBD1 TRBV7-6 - CASSLAGTGDYQQFF TGTGCCAGCAGCTTAGCCGGGACAGGGGATTATCAGCAGTTCTTC
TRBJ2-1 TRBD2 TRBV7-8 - CASSLTSGNFYNEQFF TGTGCCAGCAGCTTGACTAGCGGTAACTTTTACAATGAGCAGTTCTTC
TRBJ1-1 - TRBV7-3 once CASSFGANTEAFF TGTGCCAGCAGCTTCGGGGCTAACACTGAAGCTTTCTTT
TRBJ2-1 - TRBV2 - CASGANEQFF TGTGCCAGCGGCGCTAATGAGCAGTTCTTC
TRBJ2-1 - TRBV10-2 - CASKPRSGVNEQFF TGCGCCAGCAAGCCCCGAAGCGGAGTTAATGAGCAGTTCTTC
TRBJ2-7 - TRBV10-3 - CATHAGGRSYEQYF TGTGCCACCCACGCAGGCGGGCGGTCCTACGAGCAGTACTTC
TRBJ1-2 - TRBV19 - CASSKGTDNYGYTF TGTGCCAGTAGTAAAGGGACGGATAACTATGGCTACACCTTC
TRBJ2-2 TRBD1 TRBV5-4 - CASSSKGQYTGELFF TGTGCCAGCAGCTCGAAGGGACAGTACACCGGGGAGCTGTTTTTT
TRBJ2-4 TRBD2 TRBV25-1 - CASSEMGGEGHAKNIQYF TGTGCCAGCAGTGAAATGGGAGGGGAGGGGCATGCCAAAAACATTCAGTACTTC
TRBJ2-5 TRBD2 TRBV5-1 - CASSLAVGGFETQYF TGCGCCAGCAGCTTGGCGGTCGGGGGGTTCGAGACCCAGTACTTC
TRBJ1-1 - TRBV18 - CASSHLRDGMNTEAFF TGTGCCAGCTCACACTTAAGGGACGGGATGAACACTGAAGCTTTCTTT
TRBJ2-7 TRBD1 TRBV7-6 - CASSLLGPTGQGREQYF TGTGCCAGCAGCTTATTAGGGCCCACCGGACAGGGGAGAGAGCAGTACTTC
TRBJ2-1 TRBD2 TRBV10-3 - CAISESASGIYEQFF TGTGCCATCAGTGAGTCGGCTAGCGGGATTTATGAGCAGTTCTTC
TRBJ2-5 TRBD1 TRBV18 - CASSQVAGQGVETQYF TGTGCCAGCTCACAAGTAGCGGGACAGGGGGTTGAGACCCAGTACTTC
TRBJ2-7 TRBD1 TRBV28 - CASKSPGGTYEQYF TGTGCCAGCAAATCACCAGGGGGCACCTACGAGCAGTACTTC
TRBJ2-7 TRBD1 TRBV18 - CASSSKTGYAYEQYF TGTGCCAGCTCATCAAAGACAGGGTACGCCTACGAGCAGTACTTC
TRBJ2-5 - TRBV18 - CASSPAVGAETQYF TGTGCCAGCTCACCAGCAGTAGGCGCTGAGACCCAGTACTTC
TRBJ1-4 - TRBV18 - CASSRAGANEKLFF TGTGCCAGCTCCCGAGCTGGAGCTAATGAAAAACTGTTTTTT
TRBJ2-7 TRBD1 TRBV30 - CAWRGDRATYEQYF TGTGCCTGGAGGGGCGACAGGGCTACCTACGAGCAGTACTTC
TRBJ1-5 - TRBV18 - CASSPAGASNQPQHF TGTGCCAGCTCACCGGCAGGGGCTAGCAATCAGCCCCAGCATTTT
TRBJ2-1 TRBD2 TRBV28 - CASSQTSGRAYNEQFF TGTGCCAGCAGCCAGACTAGCGGGAGGGCCTACAATGAGCAGTTCTTC
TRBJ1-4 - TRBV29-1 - CSVGRADEKLFF TGCAGCGTGGGACGAGCGGATGAAAAACTGTTTTTT
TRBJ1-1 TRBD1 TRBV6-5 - CASYRGTEAFF TGTGCCAGTTACAGGGGGACTGAAGCTTTCTTT
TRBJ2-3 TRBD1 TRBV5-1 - CASSAGTGRGDTQYF TGCGCCAGCAGCGCCGGGACAGGGAGGGGAGATACGCAGTATTTT
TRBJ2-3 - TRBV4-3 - CASSQDPAGTDTQYF TGCGCCAGCAGCCAAGACCCAGCGGGCACAGATACGCAGTATTTT
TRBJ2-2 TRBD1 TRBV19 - CASSQGAMTGELFF TGTGCCAGTAGTCAGGGGGCGATGACCGGGGAGCTGTTTTTT
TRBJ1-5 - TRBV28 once CASSQHEGPQHF TGTGCCAGCAGTCAACACGAGGGGCCCCAGCATTTT
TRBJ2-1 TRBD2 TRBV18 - CASSPPGYSGSRTYNEQFF TGTGCCAGCTCACCACCTGGGTATAGCGGGAGTAGGACCTACAATGAGCAGTTCTTC
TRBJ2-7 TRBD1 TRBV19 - CASSTRDRREQYF TGTGCCAGTAGTACTAGGGACAGGCGCGAGCAGTACTTC
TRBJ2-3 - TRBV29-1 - CSLRYTDTQYF TGCAGCCTGAGATACACAGATACGCAGTATTTT
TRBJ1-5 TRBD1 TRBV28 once CASRTVQGLNQPQHF TGTGCCAGCAGGACTGTACAGGGGCTCAATCAGCCCCAGCATTTT
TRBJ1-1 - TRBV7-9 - CASSRLGGRNTEAFF TGTGCCAGCAGCCGGTTAGGCGGTCGGAACACTGAAGCTTTCTTT
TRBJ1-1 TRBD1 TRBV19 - CASSLAGGTEAFF TGTGCCAGTAGTTTGGCAGGGGGCACTGAAGCTTTCTTT